This T cell receptor (beta chain) emerged from a study of T-cell reconstitution after alpha-beta-depleted transplantation in children. This CDR3 is 16 amino acids long. Library preparation (for TCRbeta) was performed with unique molecular identifiers. TCRdb analysed the PCR reads with MiXCR anew, one entry per CDR3 protein. The repertoire holds 500,000 to 750,000 distinct CDR3 sequences, with 25% to 30% as singletons. The chain employs TRBV21-1 and TRBJ2-1; the table's D gene call, TRBD2, was not cross checked with the DNA. TRBV21-1 is labeled a pseudogene. The TCR was taken from a boy in the first two years of life with Wiskott-Aldrich syndrome, due to receive a stem cell transplant. Here the sequenced sample was PBMCs, taken before TCRalphabeta/CD19-depleted stem cell transplant. DNA for the CDR3: TGTGCCAGCAGCCTCATTCACTCGTCCCGACTAGCGGGACGGTTCTTC. This codes for CASSLIHSSRLAGRFF.